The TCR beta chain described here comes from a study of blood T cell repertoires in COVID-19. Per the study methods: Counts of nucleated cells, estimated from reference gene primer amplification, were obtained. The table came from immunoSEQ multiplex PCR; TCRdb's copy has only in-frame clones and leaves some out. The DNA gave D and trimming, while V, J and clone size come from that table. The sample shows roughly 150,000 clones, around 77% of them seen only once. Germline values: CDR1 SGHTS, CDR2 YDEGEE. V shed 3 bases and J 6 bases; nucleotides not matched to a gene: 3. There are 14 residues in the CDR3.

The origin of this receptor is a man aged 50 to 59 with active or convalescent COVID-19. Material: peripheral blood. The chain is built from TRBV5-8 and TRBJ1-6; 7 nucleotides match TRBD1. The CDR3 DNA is TGTGCCAGCAGCTACGGGACAGCTAATTCACCCCTCCACTTT. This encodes CASSYGTANSPLHF.